The 11 T cell receptor beta chains in this list originate from one sample, sequenced in a study of regulatory T cells in long-lasting Graves disease. HTBI primers from iRepertoire and Arm-PCR of CDR3 regions yielded the TCR beta libraries. TCRdb independently ran MiXCR on the multiplex PCR reads; one entry per CDR3 protein. This table has about 470,000 distinct CDR3 sequences, around 20% appearing once. Noted time point: persistent/refractory GD, antithyroid drugs over 5 years with positive TRAb. From RNA extracted from PBMCs, the TCR library was made. Sequencing used peripheral blood mononuclear cells (PBMCs), obtained when the disease was refractory, from a patient treated with antithyroid drugs. These TCRs come from a female donor with Graves disease.

As to this clonotype: One end of the junction fails to match germline, which may point to a read error. The chain has TRBV12-3 or TRBV12-4 and TRBJ2-7; 7 bases are a match to TRBD2. This CDR3 comprises 13 residues. The CDR3 DNA is TGTGCCATCAGTGGTGGTAGCGGGTACGAGCAGTACTTC. It yields the protein CAISGGSGYEQYF.

There are many counts of this clonotype. V gene TRBV5-1 combines with J gene TRBJ1-5; D gene uncertain. This CDR3 has 14 residues. CDR1 SGHRS and CDR2 YFSETQ come from the germline V gene. Trimming left V 0 bases short and J 7 bases short, with 11 bases between. CDR3 DNA: TGCGCCAGCAGCTTGGGTCTGGGATCCCAGCCCCAGCATTTT. Translation: CASSLGLGSQPQHF.

The chain is built from TRBV19 and TRBJ2-1; 8 bases line up with TRBD2. Germline V CDR1 and CDR2: LNHDA, SQIVND (reference sequence). CDR3 length: 14 residues. The trim removed 6 bases at V and 4 bases at J, leaving 5 bases unmatched. CDR3 bases: TGTGCCAGTAGGTCTAGCGGGCTTTACAATGAGCAGTTCTTC. Its translation is CASRSSGLYNEQFF.

On this clonotype itself: The conserved final phenylalanine or tryptophan is absent from the CDR3, which likely points to a read error. The chain links TRBV5-1 to TRBJ2-7; TRBD2 aligns across 10 bases. The germline CDR1 and CDR2 sequences are SGHRS and YFSETQ. The CDR3 is 12 residues long. After removal of 4 bases from V and 6 bases from J, the junction contained 1 base not matched to a gene. CDR3 protein: CASSASGSEQYL. The CDR3 DNA follows: TGCGCCAGCAGCGCTAGCGGGAGCGAGCAGTACCTC.

This clonotype was picked up many times. The V call is TRBV28, the J call TRBJ2-7; 12 bases map to TRBD1. Germline V gene data show CDR1 as MDHEN and CDR2 as SYDVKM. Trimming took 5 bases from V and 12 from J; bases not matched to a gene: 11. CDR3 length: 14 residues. CDR3 coding DNA: TGTGCCAGCAGTCTAAGGGACAGGGGGCGAAGGTTGTACTTC. It is translated as CASSLRDRGRRLYF.

The chain joins TRBV20-1 to TRBJ2-2; the D is unclear. The CDR3 is 13 residues long. Trimming took off 0 bases at V and 5 bases at J, with 7 bases between the two ends. CDR1 is DFQATT, CDR2 SNEGSKA, per germline (reference sequence). CDR3 residues: CSARDRRTGELFF. In DNA form, the CDR3 reads TGCAGTGCTAGAGATCGTCGGACCGGGGAGCTGTTTTTT.

With respect to this clonotype: A much more abundant neighbour one base away suggests this may be a read error. This sequence joins TRBV3-1 and TRBJ1-1, with a tentative D call TRBD1 (5 bases). From germline, CDR1 is LGHDT and CDR2 YNNKEL (reference sequence). This CDR3 is built from 13 residues. Trimming pared 4 bases from V and 4 bases from J, leaving 10 bases between. CDR3 nucleotide sequence: TGTGCCAGCAGCCCCTGGGGGGTCACTGAAGCTTTCTTT. This translates into CASSPWGVTEAFF.

About this clonotype: A much bigger clone sits one base away, suggesting this may be a read error. The V and J genes are TRBV14 and TRBJ1-2; no reliable D call. Germline CDR1 SGHDN, CDR2 FVKESK. CDR3 length: 14 residues. The CDR3 DNA reads TGTGCCGGCAGCCTAGGACTGTATTCCTATGGCTACACCTTC. This encodes CAGSLGLYSYGYTF.

At least ten counts were recorded for this clonotype. This rearrangement joins TRBV29-1 to TRBJ2-2; D could derive from TRBD1 or TRBD2 (6 bases each). The CDR3 contains 15 residues. V lost 7 bases to trimming and J lost 4 bases, with 19 bases between them. CDR1 is SQVTM, CDR2 ANQGSEA, per germline. The CDR3 loop reads CSAKESGAGTGELFF. The CDR3 DNA reads TGCAGCGCCAAGGAGTCGGGGGCGGGCACCGGGGAGCTGTTTTTT.

This sequence joins TRBV11-2 and TRBJ2-1; 10 bases are a match to TRBD2. Per germline, CDR1 SGHAT and CDR2 FQNNGV. The CDR3 is made up of 15 amino acids. The V segment lost 5 bases and the J segment 5 bases; nucleotides outside the gene matches: 6. CDR3 residues: CASSPRSGRDNEQFF. The CDR3 DNA reads TGTGCCAGCAGCCCGCGGAGCGGGAGGGACAATGAGCAGTTCTTC.

J is TRBJ2-2 and V is TRBV5-1; TRBD2 matches 7 bases. CDR1 and CDR2 (germline): SGHRS, YFSETQ. The CDR3 consists of 13 residues. V dropped 5 bases and J dropped 5; count of bases not matched to a gene: 3. CDR3 in DNA: TGCGCCAGCAGAGGCGGGAGTACCGGGGAGCTGTTTTTT. Residues: CASRGGSTGELFF.